This entry is about one T cell receptor (beta chain). Measured with immunoSEQ multiplex PCR; TCRdb has only the in-frame clones, and not every one. The sample records approximately 25,000 clones, roughly 75% being singletons. V was pared by 7 bases and J by 3 bases, with 19 bases between. This CDR3 contains 15 residues. Germline V CDR1 and CDR2: SNHLY, FYNNEI. The data originate from a study of preoperative IRX-2 immunotherapy in early breast cancer. Treatment: preoperative locoregional IRX-2 cytokine immunotherapy. Samples came from a phase Ib trial of preoperative locoregional IRX-2 cytokine immunotherapy.

This clonotype originated in a human donor with breast cancer. Sequenced here: lymph node tissue, sampled after IRX-2 immunotherapy. V is TRBV2 and J is TRBJ2-7; D possibly corresponds to TRBD2 (5 bases). CDR3 loop: CASTRGFEINYEQYF. Written as DNA, the CDR3 is TGTGCCAGCACTCGAGGGTTCGAGATCAACTACGAGCAGTACTTC.